Listed below are T cell receptor beta chains from one sample, sequenced in a study of T cell changes during pregnancy in multiple sclerosis. Using immunoSEQ multiplex PCR, the repertoire was profiled, and TCRdb retains in-frame clones only, with some absent. The sample gives over 40,000 clones, 85% to 90% of which show up once; over 5% is in the top ten. Sequencing was performed on CD8+ T cells from peripheral blood mononuclear cells, taken after pregnancy. These receptors were obtained from a female donor in good health, enrolled as a control in a pregnancy study. Each CDR3 is given with its conserved first and last residue. A D gene is named only where the DNA matches it firmly. Size is stated for part of the rows, as once, few or many counts, or as a class when the clone is expanded.

j_gene	v_gene	d_gene	abundance	CDR3aa	CDR3nt
TRBJ2-1	TRBV27	TRBD2	NA	CASSLWLAGELSYNEQFF	TGTGCCAGCAGTTTATGGCTAGCGGGGGAGCTTTCCTACAATGAGCAGTTCTTC
TRBJ1-1	TRBV7-6	TRBD1	NA	CASSLGTKDRKNTEAFF	TGTGCCAGCAGCTTAGGGACCAAGGACAGGAAGAACACTGAAGCTTTCTTT
TRBJ1-2	TRBV7-9	NA	once	CASLKTGTPYGYTF	TGTGCCAGCCTAAAAACCGGGACACCTTACGGCTACACCTTC
TRBJ2-6	TRBV19	TRBD1	NA	CASSRGQAYSGANVLTF	TGTGCCAGTAGTAGGGGACAGGCCTACTCTGGGGCCAACGTCCTGACTTTC
TRBJ1-1	TRBV7-9	NA	NA	CASSFPQGNTEAFF	TGTGCCAGCAGCTTTCCCCAGGGGAACACTGAAGCTTTCTTT
TRBJ1-1	TRBV5-4	NA	NA	CASSLAGVGNTEAFF	TGTGCCAGCAGCTTGGCCGGGGTGGGGAACACTGAAGCTTTCTTT
TRBJ1-1	TRBV7-9	TRBD1	NA	CASSFGTDGTEAFF	TGTGCCAGCAGCTTTGGGACAGATGGCACTGAAGCTTTCTTT
TRBJ2-2	TRBV29-1	NA	NA	CSVPHGGANGELFF	TGCAGCGTGCCCCATGGAGGGGCTAACGGGGAGCTGTTTTTT
TRBJ2-7	TRBV4-2	NA	NA	CASSRLATDEQYF	TGTGCCAGCAGCCGTTTAGCCACCGACGAGCAGTACTTC
TRBJ2-3	TRBV27	NA	NA	CASSLGEFSDTQYF	TGTGCCAGCAGTTTAGGGGAGTTCTCAGATACGCAGTATTTT
TRBJ1-2	TRBV30	NA	NA	CAWSVFLKGEGYTF	TGTGCCTGGAGTGTTTTCTTAAAGGGAGAAGGCTACACCTTC
TRBJ2-5	TRBV5-4	TRBD1	NA	CASSLETGNRETQYF	TGTGCCAGCAGCTTAGAGACAGGGAACAGAGAGACCCAGTACTTC
TRBJ1-1	TRBV7-9	NA	NA	CASSLNKGEGTEAFF	TGTGCCAGCAGCTTAAATAAAGGGGAGGGCACTGAAGCTTTCTTT
TRBJ2-1	TRBV11-2	NA	once	CASSAEQGVAEQFF	TGTGCCAGCAGCGCGGAACAGGGAGTGGCTGAGCAGTTCTTC
TRBJ2-3	TRBV7-9	TRBD2	NA	CASSSPSGKDTQYF	TGTGCCAGCAGCTCCCCTAGCGGTAAAGATACGCAGTATTTT
TRBJ2-3	TRBV4-2	TRBD2	NA	CASSQGRGGHTDTQYF	TGTGCCAGCAGCCAAGGGCGCGGGGGGCACACAGATACGCAGTATTTT
TRBJ1-5	TRBV7-2	NA	once	CASSLETPTPQGMPQHF	TGTGCCAGCAGCTTAGAAACTCCGACGCCTCAGGGGATGCCCCAGCATTTT
TRBJ2-3	TRBV5-1	TRBD2	NA	CASSLLAGGPTDTQYF	TGCGCCAGCAGTTTACTAGCGGGGGGTCCCACAGATACGCAGTATTTT
TRBJ2-7	TRBV27	NA	NA	CASAAARPYEQYF	TGTGCCAGCGCGGCGGCGCGGCCCTACGAGCAGTACTTC
TRBJ2-1	TRBV28	TRBD2	few	CASSFRTSGGGAYNEQFF	TGTGCCAGCAGTTTCCGAACTAGCGGGGGGGGAGCCTACAATGAGCAGTTCTTC
TRBJ2-7	TRBV5-1	TRBD1	NA	CASSSRDRVDEQYF	TGCGCCAGCAGCTCCCGGGACAGGGTTGATGAGCAGTACTTC
TRBJ2-5	TRBV11-2	NA	once	CASSLGLTDQETQYF	TGTGCCAGCAGCTTAGGGTTGACAGATCAAGAGACCCAGTACTTC
TRBJ2-1	TRBV9	NA	NA	CASSVGIVARDNEQFF	TGTGCCAGCAGCGTAGGTATCGTAGCTAGAGACAATGAGCAGTTCTTC
TRBJ2-7	TRBV20-1	NA	NA	CSARRSEQYF	TGCAGTGCTAGAAGGAGCGAGCAGTACTTC
TRBJ2-7	TRBV5-6	NA	NA	CASSSRDWGAYEQYF	TGTGCCAGCAGCTCGCGGGACTGGGGCGCGTACGAGCAGTACTTC
TRBJ2-1	TRBV27	TRBD1	NA	CASNPTGGLYNEQFF	TGTGCCAGCAACCCGACAGGGGGCCTCTACAATGAGCAGTTCTTC
TRBJ1-1	TRBV9	NA	few	CASSSTSVTEAFF	TGTGCCAGCAGCTCAACGTCGGTCACTGAAGCTTTCTTT
TRBJ2-7	TRBV15	NA	NA	CATSRRMAGKFSYEQYF	TGTGCCACCAGCCGAAGGATGGCAGGAAAATTCTCCTACGAGCAGTACTTC
TRBJ2-7	TRBV4-3	NA	NA	CASSQEGQYYEQYF	TGCGCCAGCAGCCAAGAAGGACAGTACTACGAGCAGTACTTC
TRBJ1-6	TRBV2	TRBD1	few	CASSEFTGAYNSPLHF	TGTGCCAGCAGTGAATTTACAGGGGCATATAATTCACCCCTCCACTTT
TRBJ1-1	TRBV6-1	NA	NA	CASSEGGGGEAFF	TGTGCCAGCAGTGAAGGGGGGGGAGGTGAAGCTTTCTTT
TRBJ2-3	TRBV7-9	NA	NA	CASSPQGLDTQYF	TGTGCCAGCAGCCCCCAGGGACTAGATACGCAGTATTTT
TRBJ2-7	TRBV6-6	NA	once	CASTYWGGPYEQYF	TGTGCCAGCACCTACTGGGGGGGCCCCTACGAGCAGTACTTC
TRBJ1-6	TRBV6-4	TRBD1	NA	CASSAGQGNSPLHF	TGTGCCAGCAGTGCAGGACAGGGGAATTCACCCCTCCACTTT
TRBJ1-1	TRBV5-5	NA	NA	CASSSRYTEAFF	TGTGCCAGCAGCTCGAGATACACTGAAGCTTTCTTT
TRBJ2-1	TRBV6-6	TRBD1	NA	CASSDIQGNEQFF	TGTGCCAGCAGCGATATACAGGGGAATGAGCAGTTCTTC
TRBJ1-1	TRBV7-9	NA	NA	CASSLGGEAFF	TGTGCCAGCAGCTTGGGGGGTGAAGCTTTCTTT
TRBJ2-3	TRBV7-3	TRBD2	NA	CASSSGGRWTDTQYF	TGTGCCAGCAGCTCGGGGGGAAGGTGGACAGATACGCAGTATTTT
TRBJ1-3	TRBV18	NA	NA	CASSPAFRTIYF	TGTGCCAGCTCACCGGCTTTCCGCACCATATATTTT
TRBJ2-7	TRBV7-9	TRBD1	NA	CASSERDSAYEQYF	TGTGCCAGCAGCGAACGGGACAGCGCCTACGAGCAGTACTTC
TRBJ2-4	TRBV15	TRBD2	NA	CATSRRPTGGGTDIQYF	TGTGCCACCAGCAGACGCCCGACGGGGGGGGGTACGGACATTCAGTACTTC
TRBJ2-7	TRBV27	TRBD1	NA	CASSFDRVGEQYF	TGTGCCAGCAGTTTTGACAGGGTGGGTGAGCAGTACTTC